The subject of this entry is one TCR beta chain. Its antigen remains unknown. The V gene's germline CDR1 is MNHNY and CDR2 SVGAGI (reference sequence). Trimming shortened V by 3 bases and J by 2 bases, and 17 bases separated the two germline ends. This CDR3 has 16 amino acids. The investigators split CD4+ cells into a CD45RA+ naive subset and a CD45RA-negative memory subset. The sample is drawn from a study of shared clonotypes between healthy human individuals. Study background: Plates per donor: three CD4 naive, three CD4 memory, two CD8 naive, one CD8 memory.

200 to 250 ng DNA, 30,000 to 35,000 T cell genomes, went into each sorted-subset replicate PCR. The protocol was immunoSEQ multiplex PCR, while the TCRdb copy is restricted to in-frame clones and leaves out a portion. The table includes about 2.3 million clones, approximately 93% detected once. Overall study findings and caveats: Only a few donors were included, so the genetic and exposure-history diversity represented was limited.

This chain joins TRBV6-6 and TRBJ2-7; the D gene is possibly TRBD1 (5 bases). The receptor was isolated from a man aged 18 to 35 in good health. Some clones in this sample may be carry-over from other donors' samples. The sequencing input was naive CD4+ T cells from PBMCs. Subset in this sample: CD45RA+ positively selected. CDR3 region: CASSYPDMGFTYEQYF. DNA of the CDR3: TGTGCCAGCAGTTATCCGGACATGGGATTCACCTACGAGCAGTACTTC.